This record concerns one T cell receptor beta chain sequence. The antigen remains undetermined. These data come from a study of cytomegalovirus exposure and HLA in healthy donors. General study results and limits: Through in vitro validation, a few CMV-associated chains were shown to be specific for CMV antigens. Subsequent analysis showed first-cohort TCR clusters tending to co-occur in around 110 validation repertoires.

The method was immunoSEQ multiplex PCR; TCRdb's version includes in-frame clones alone and lacks a portion of them. The table has roughly 120,000 clones, approximately 90% seen once. Germline V gene sequence: CDR1 MNHNY, CDR2 SVGAGI (reference sequence). Between the trimmed V and J ends, which lost 5 bases and 6 bases, there was a span of 11 bases. The CDR3 has 13 residues. Sequencing input: PBMCs. This TCR was sampled from a woman in her 30s in good health and CMV-seropositive. This sequence joins TRBV6-6 and TRBJ1-5, with D possibly being TRBD1 (6 bases). CDR3 bases: TGTGCCAGCAGTAGAACAGGGACTCAGCCCCAGCATTTT. It encodes CASSRTGTQPQHF.